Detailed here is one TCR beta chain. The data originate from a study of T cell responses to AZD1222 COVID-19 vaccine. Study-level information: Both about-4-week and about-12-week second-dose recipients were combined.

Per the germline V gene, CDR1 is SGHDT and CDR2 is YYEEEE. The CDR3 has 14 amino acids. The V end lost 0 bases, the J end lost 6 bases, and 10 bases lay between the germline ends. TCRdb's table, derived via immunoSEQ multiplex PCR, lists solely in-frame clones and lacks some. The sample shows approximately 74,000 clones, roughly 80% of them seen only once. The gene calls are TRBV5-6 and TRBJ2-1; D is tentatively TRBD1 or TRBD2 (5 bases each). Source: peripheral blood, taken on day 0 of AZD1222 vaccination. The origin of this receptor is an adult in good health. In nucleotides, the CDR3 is TGTGCCAGCAGCTTGGGGGGGTTAGGCAATGAGCAGTTCTTC. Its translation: CASSLGGLGNEQFF.